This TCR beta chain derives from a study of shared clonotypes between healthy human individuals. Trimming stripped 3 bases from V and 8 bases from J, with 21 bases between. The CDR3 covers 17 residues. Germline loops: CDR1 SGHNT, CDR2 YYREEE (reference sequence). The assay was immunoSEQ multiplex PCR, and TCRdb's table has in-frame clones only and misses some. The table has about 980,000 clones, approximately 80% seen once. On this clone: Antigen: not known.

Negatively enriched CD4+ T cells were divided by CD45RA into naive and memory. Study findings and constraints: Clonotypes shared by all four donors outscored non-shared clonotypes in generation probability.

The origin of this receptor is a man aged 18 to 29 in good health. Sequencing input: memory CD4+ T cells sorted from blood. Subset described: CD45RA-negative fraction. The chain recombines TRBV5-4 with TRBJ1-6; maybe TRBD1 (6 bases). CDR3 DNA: TGTGCCAGCAGCTCGCCAGAGGCAGGACAGTTATATTCACCCCTCCACTTT. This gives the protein CASSSPEAGQLYSPLHF. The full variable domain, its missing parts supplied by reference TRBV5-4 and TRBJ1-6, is ETGVTQSPTHLIKTRGQQVTLRCSSQSGHNTVSWYQQALGQGPQFIFQYYREEENGRGNFPPRFSGLQFPNYSSELNVNALELDDSALYLCASSSPEAGQLYSPLHFGNGTRLTVT.